This T cell receptor (beta chain) was profiled in a study of blood T cells in healthy people across ages. This clonotype appeared a single time. The antigen is undetermined. Staff drew around 10 milliliters of peripheral blood from each donor. V gave up 7 bases and J gave up 7 bases, with 17 bases separating them. The CDR3 spans 13 residues. Germline V gene sequence: CDR1 LNHDA, CDR2 SQIVND (reference sequence). Study-wide findings and caveats: Naive T cell percentage showed a strong correlation with TCR beta diversity.

The use of a sample-barcoded 5' primer and a J-beta primer mix characterized a second PCR of 7 to 11 cycles. TCRdb reprocessed the 5' RACE reads via MiXCR and lists one record per CDR3 protein. The table has 1.5 million to 1.9 million distinct CDR3 sequences, roughly 43% seen once; the top ten hold about 3.8%. The J gene is TRBJ2-7, the V gene TRBV19; D is perhaps TRBD2 (6 bases). This clonotype was obtained from a woman under 30 in good health. The specimen was blood. DNA of the CDR3: TGTGCCAGTACAGGTAGCGGCAATGGTGAGCAGTACTTC. Its translation is CASTGSGNGEQYF.